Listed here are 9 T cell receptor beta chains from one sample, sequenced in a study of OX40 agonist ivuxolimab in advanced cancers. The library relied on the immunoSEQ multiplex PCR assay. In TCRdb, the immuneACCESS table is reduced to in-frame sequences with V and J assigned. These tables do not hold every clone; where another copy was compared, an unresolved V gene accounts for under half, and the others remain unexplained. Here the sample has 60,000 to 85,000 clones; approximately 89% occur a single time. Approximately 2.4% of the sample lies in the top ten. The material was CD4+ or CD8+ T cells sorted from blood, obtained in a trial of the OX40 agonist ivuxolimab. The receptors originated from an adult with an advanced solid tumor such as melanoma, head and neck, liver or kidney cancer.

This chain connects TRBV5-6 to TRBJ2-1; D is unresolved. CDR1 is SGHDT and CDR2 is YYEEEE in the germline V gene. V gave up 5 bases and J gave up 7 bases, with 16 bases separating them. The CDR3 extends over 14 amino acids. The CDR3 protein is CASSSRKVENEQFF. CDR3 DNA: TGTGCCAGCAGTTCCAGAAAGGTGGAGAATGAGCAGTTCTTC.

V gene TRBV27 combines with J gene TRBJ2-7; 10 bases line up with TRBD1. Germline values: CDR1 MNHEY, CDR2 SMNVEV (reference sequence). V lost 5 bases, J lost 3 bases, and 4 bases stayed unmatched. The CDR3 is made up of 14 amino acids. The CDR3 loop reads CASSPDRGLYEQYF. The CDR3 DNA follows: TGTGCCAGCAGTCCTGACAGGGGGCTCTACGAGCAGTACTTC.

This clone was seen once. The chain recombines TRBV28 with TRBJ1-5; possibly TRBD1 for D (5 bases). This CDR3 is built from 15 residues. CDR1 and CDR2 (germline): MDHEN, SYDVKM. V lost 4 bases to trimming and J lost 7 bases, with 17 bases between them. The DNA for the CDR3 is TGTGCCAGCAGTTCCCGGGGCCGCGGGGACCAGCCCCAGCATTTT. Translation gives CASSSRGRGDQPQHF. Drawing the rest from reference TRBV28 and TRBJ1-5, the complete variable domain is DVKVTQSSRYLVKRTGEKVFLECVQDMDHENMFWYRQDPGLGLRLIYFSYDVKMKEKGDIPEGYSVSREKKERFSLILESASTNQTSMYLCASSSRGRGDQPQHFGDGTRLSIL.

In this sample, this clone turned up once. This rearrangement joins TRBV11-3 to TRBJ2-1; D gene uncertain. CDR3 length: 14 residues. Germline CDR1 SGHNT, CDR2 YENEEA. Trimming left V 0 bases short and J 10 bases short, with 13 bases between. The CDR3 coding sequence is TGTGCCAGCAGCTTAGATCGAATGACCCAGGAGCAGTTCTTC. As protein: CASSLDRMTQEQFF.

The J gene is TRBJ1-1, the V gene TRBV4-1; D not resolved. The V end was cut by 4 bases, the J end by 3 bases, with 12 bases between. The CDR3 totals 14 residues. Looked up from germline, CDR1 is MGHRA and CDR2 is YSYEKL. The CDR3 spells CASSPSGGYTEAFF. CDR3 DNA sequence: TGCGCCAGCAGCCCCTCGGGAGGCTACACTGAAGCTTTCTTT.

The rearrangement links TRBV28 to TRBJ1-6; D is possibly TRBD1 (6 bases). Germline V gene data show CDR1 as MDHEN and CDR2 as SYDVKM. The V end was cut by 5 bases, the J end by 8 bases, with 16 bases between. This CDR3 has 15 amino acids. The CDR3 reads CASSPGSEGDSPLHF. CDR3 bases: TGTGCCAGCAGTCCCGGGTCCGAGGGGGATTCACCCCTCCACTTT.

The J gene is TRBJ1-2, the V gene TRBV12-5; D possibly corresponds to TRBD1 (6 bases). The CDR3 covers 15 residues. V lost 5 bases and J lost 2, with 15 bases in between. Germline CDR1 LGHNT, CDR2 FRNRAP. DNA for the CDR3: TGTGCTAGTGGTCTTGAGGGGGGGGCGAACTATGGCTACACCTTC. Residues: CASGLEGGANYGYTF.

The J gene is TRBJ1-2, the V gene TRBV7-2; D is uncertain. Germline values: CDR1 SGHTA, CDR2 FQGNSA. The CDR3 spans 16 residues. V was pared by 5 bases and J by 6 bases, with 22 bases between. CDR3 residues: CASSPFRISSADGYTF. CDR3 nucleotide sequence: TGTGCCAGCAGCCCTTTTCGGATATCCTCAGCGGATGGCTACACCTTC. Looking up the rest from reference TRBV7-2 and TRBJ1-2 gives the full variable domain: GAGVSQSPSNKVTEKGKDVELRCDPISGHTALYWYRQSLGQGLEFLIYFQGNSAPDKSGLPSDRFSAERTGGSVSTLTIQRTQQEDSAVYLCASSPFRISSADGYTFGSGTRLTVV.

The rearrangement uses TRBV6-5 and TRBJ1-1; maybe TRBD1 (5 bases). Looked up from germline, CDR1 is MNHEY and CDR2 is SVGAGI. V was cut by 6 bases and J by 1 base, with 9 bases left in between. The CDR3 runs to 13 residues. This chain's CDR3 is CASSQRGNTEAFF. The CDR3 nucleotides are TGTGCCAGCAGCCAAAGGGGGAACACTGAAGCTTTCTTT.